Listed below are T cell receptor beta chains from one sample, sequenced in a study of cytomegalovirus exposure and HLA in healthy donors. TCRdb's copy holds only in-frame clones and misses some; the assay was immunoSEQ multiplex PCR. The sample comprises about 200,000 clones, more than 75% of which are singletons, and around 2.7% rests with the top ten. The material sequenced was PBMCs. The receptors were sampled from a woman aged 40 to 55 in good health and CMV-seronegative. The CDR3 runs from the conserved cysteine through the conserved F or W. The D gene is left open where the match is weak. Only some rows state a clone size, as once, few, many or a class for expanded clones.

clone size | J gene | D gene | V gene | CDR3 protein | CDR3 DNA
- | TRBJ1-2 | - | TRBV20-1 | CSAVGNYGYTF | TGCAGTGCTGTCGGTAACTATGGCTACACCTTC
- | TRBJ2-3 | - | TRBV29-1 | CSVDELRATDTQYF | TGCAGCGTTGACGAATTAAGAGCTACGGATACGCAGTATTTT
- | TRBJ2-3 | - | TRBV19 | CASRASSLQDTQYF | TGTGCCAGTAGGGCTAGCAGCTTACAAGATACGCAGTATTTT
- | TRBJ2-3 | - | TRBV28 | CASSVRDTQYF | TGTGCCAGCAGCGTTAGAGATACGCAGTATTTT
few | TRBJ1-3 | - | TRBV30 | CAWGTQNTIYF | TGTGCCTGGGGTACACAAAACACCATATATTTT
- | TRBJ2-1 | - | TRBV5-1 | CASSLVGQATMLGQFF | TGCGCCAGCAGCTTGGTTGGGCAGGCGACCATGTTAGGGCAGTTCTTC
- | TRBJ1-2 | - | TRBV19 | CASSIGRDNQGYGYTF | TGTGCCAGTAGTATAGGCCGGGACAATCAAGGCTATGGCTACACCTTC
- | TRBJ2-1 | TRBD2 | TRBV7-9 | CASSLGGLAGGPQFF | TGTGCCAGCAGCTTGGGGGGACTAGCGGGAGGGCCACAGTTCTTC
few | TRBJ2-6 | - | TRBV2 | CASTGATGANVLTF | TGTGCCAGCACTGGGGCGACTGGGGCCAACGTCCTGACTTTC
- | TRBJ1-1 | TRBD1 | TRBV18 | CASSPQGAHTEAFF | TGTGCCAGCTCGCCCCAGGGGGCGCACACTGAAGCTTTCTTT
- | TRBJ2-5 | - | TRBV7-8 | CASSLGFRETQYF | TGTGCCAGCAGCTTAGGGTTCCGGGAGACCCAGTACTTC
- | TRBJ2-5 | TRBD2 | TRBV2 | CASSEGWTSAEPGETQYF | TGTGCCAGCAGTGAAGGTTGGACTAGCGCGGAGCCGGGAGAGACCCAGTACTTC
- | TRBJ2-7 | TRBD2 | TRBV5-1 | CASSFDGGAYEQYF | TGCGCCAGCAGCTTTGATGGGGGGGCCTACGAGCAGTACTTC
- | TRBJ2-4 | TRBD2 | TRBV28 | CASMALLAGNIQYF | TGTGCCAGCATGGCCTTGCTAGCGGGAAACATTCAGTACTTC
once | TRBJ2-3 | TRBD1 | TRBV14 | CASSPRGIGPGTDTQYF | TGTGCCAGCAGCCCCAGGGGGATCGGGCCAGGCACAGATACGCAGTATTTT
once | TRBJ2-7 | TRBD1 | TRBV18 | CASSLDRGPGEQYF | TGTGCCAGCTCACTCGACAGGGGGCCGGGGGAGCAGTACTTC
- | TRBJ1-4 | TRBD1 | TRBV29-1 | CSVERQGARKLFF | TGCAGCGTTGAGCGACAGGGGGCCCGAAAACTGTTTTTT
once | TRBJ1-5 | TRBD1 | TRBV2 | CASSERRQGYQPQHF | TGTGCCAGCAGTGAACGGCGACAGGGGTATCAGCCCCAGCATTTT
- | TRBJ2-3 | - | TRBV7-2 | CASSLKPTGVGNTDTQYF | TGTGCCAGCAGCTTAAAACCGACGGGGGTGGGGAACACAGATACGCAGTATTTT
- | TRBJ1-1 | - | TRBV19 | CASSPSTVDLMNTEAFF | TGTGCCAGTAGTCCTTCGACCGTGGACTTGATGAACACTGAAGCTTTCTTT
- | TRBJ2-7 | - | TRBV27 | CASSWSSSYEQYF | TGTGCCAGCAGTTGGAGCAGTTCCTACGAGCAGTACTTC
- | TRBJ2-7 | - | TRBV2 | CASSDRDNSYEQYF | TGTGCCAGCAGTGATCGGGACAACTCCTACGAGCAGTACTTC
- | TRBJ1-2 | - | TRBV11-2 | CASSLMGAGNYGYTF | TGTGCCAGCAGCTTGATGGGGGCAGGAAACTATGGCTACACCTTC
- | TRBJ1-5 | - | TRBV7-9 | CASSTGTTQQPQHF | TGTGCCAGCAGCACCGGGACAACCCAACAGCCCCAGCATTTC
- | TRBJ2-3 | TRBD2 | TRBV7-2 | CASSLGLAGVDTQYF | TGTGCCAGCAGCTTAGGACTAGCGGGGGTTGATACGCAGTATTTT
- | TRBJ2-7 | - | TRBV5-6 | CASSFGTGYEQYF | TGTGCCAGCAGCTTCGGCACGGGCTACGAGCAGTACTTC